Shown below are 31 T cell receptor beta chains from a single sample sequenced in a study of Ad26.COV2.S vaccination and SARS-CoV-2 variants. Treatment noted: some 20 received Ad26.COV2.S at low or high dose, single or two shots; about 5 received placebo; per-sample allocation not given. Sampling was done on day 63 after the first vaccine or placebo injection. Clones were sequenced by immunoSEQ multiplex PCR, and TCRdb holds only the in-frame ones, with some missing. This table holds over 300,000 clones, about 83% found once. The sequenced sample was peripheral blood, obtained in a trial of Ad26.COV2.S vaccine versus placebo. The receptors were gathered from a person aged 18 to 65 who received the Ad26.COV2.S COVID-19 vaccine or a placebo.

The gene calls are TRBV6-6 and TRBJ1-1; D not resolved. This CDR3 contains 13 residues. Germline CDR1 reads MNHNY; CDR2 reads SVGAGI (reference sequence). V gave up 2 bases and J gave up 3 bases, with 7 bases separating them. CDR3 nucleotide sequence: TGTGCCAGCAGTTACACGCTGTACACTGAAGCTTTCTTT. It encodes CASSYTLYTEAFF.

V and J are TRBV6-5 and TRBJ1-2, with a tentative D call TRBD1 (5 bases). V gave up 6 bases and J gave up 3 bases, with 17 bases separating them. Germline CDR1 MNHEY, CDR2 SVGAGI. CDR3 length: 15 amino acids. CDR3 residues: CASRDLGEGDYGYTF. The DNA for the CDR3 is TGTGCCAGCAGGGATTTAGGGGAAGGTGACTATGGCTACACCTTC.

The chain carries TRBV6-5 and TRBJ1-1; D is undetermined. Germline V gene sequence: CDR1 MNHEY, CDR2 SVGAGI. V lost 2 bases, J lost 4 bases, and 8 bases lay in between. The CDR3 sequence is 13 residues long. The CDR3 reads CASSYERATEAFF. The CDR3 nucleotides read TGTGCCAGCAGTTACGAGCGAGCCACTGAAGCTTTCTTT.

The rearrangement joins TRBV27 to TRBJ1-5, with D uncertain. CDR1 is MNHEY and CDR2 is SMNVEV in the germline V gene (reference sequence). The CDR3 loop spans 15 amino acids. V was shortened by 6 bases and J by 3 bases, with 15 bases between the two germline ends. Here the CDR3 reads CASRMGGKVNQPQHF. In DNA, the CDR3 is TGTGCCAGCAGGATGGGAGGGAAGGTCAATCAGCCCCAGCATTTT.

The V call is TRBV28, the J call TRBJ2-3; tentatively, D is TRBD1 or TRBD2 (5 bases each). V lost 5 bases and J lost 1, with 10 bases in between. This CDR3 region has 14 residues. Germline V CDR1 and CDR2: MDHEN, SYDVKM. This chain's CDR3 is CASSPRGGTDTQYF. The CDR3 coding sequence is TGTGCCAGCAGTCCAAGGGGAGGCACAGATACGCAGTATTTT.

This chain connects TRBV11-2 to TRBJ2-7; D possibly matches TRBD1 or TRBD2 (6 bases each). Germline lookup yields CDR1 SGHAT and CDR2 FQNNGV. V shed 6 bases and J shed 1 base, with 22 bases lying between them. The CDR3 has 17 amino acids. The CDR3 spells CASSSLSVRDTSYEQYF. The CDR3 DNA is TGTGCCAGCAGTTCCCTTTCCGTGCGGGACACGTCCTACGAGCAGTACTTC.

The rearrangement joins TRBV29-1 to TRBJ2-5; the D gene is possibly TRBD2 (7 bases). CDR3 length: 12 residues. Germline V gives CDR1 SQVTM, CDR2 ANQGSEA. Trimming left V 8 bases short and J 4 bases short, with 14 bases between. The CDR3 is CSLGGLGETQYF. CDR3 DNA: TGCAGCCTCGGGGGGCTAGGAGAGACCCAGTACTTC.

The V gene is TRBV4-3, the J gene TRBJ2-7; 7 bases align to TRBD1. Germline CDR1 reads LGHNA; CDR2 reads YSLEER. The V segment lost 0 bases and the J segment 4 bases; nucleotides outside the gene matches: 9. The CDR3 contains 16 residues. In nucleotides, the CDR3 is TGCGCCAGCAGCCAAGAATTAGGGGGCGCAAGGTACGAGCAGTACTTC. This translates into CASSQELGGARYEQYF.

The V call is TRBV3-1 (or the pseudogene TRBV3-2), the J call TRBJ2-1, with D possibly TRBD2 on 6 matching bases. V lost 1 base and J 4 bases, leaving 11 bases between the germline ends. The length of the CDR3 is 15 residues. Per germline, CDR1 LGHDT and CDR2 YNNKEL (reference sequence). CDR3 amino acids: CASSQVFGGYNEQFF. The DNA of the CDR3 is TGTGCCAGCAGCCAAGTATTTGGGGGGTACAATGAGCAGTTCTTC.

The chain employs TRBV20-1 and TRBJ2-1; unclear D gene. This CDR3 region has 11 residues. Trimming shortened V by 1 base and J by 8 bases, and 6 bases separated the two germline ends. Germline V gene sequence: CDR1 DFQATT, CDR2 SNEGSKA (reference sequence). CDR3 sequence reads: CSARAGDEQFF. In DNA form, the CDR3 reads TGCAGTGCTAGAGCAGGCGATGAGCAGTTCTTC.

The chain couples TRBV5-4 to TRBJ1-1; 7 bases align to TRBD1. CDR3 length: 15 residues. With V trimmed by 5 bases and J by 1 base, 8 bases remained unmatched. Germline CDR1 is SGHNT and CDR2 is YYREEE (reference sequence). CDR3 nucleotide sequence: TGTGCCAGCAGATCACGCGGGACAGCGAACACTGAAGCTTTCTTT. As protein: CASRSRGTANTEAFF.

The gene calls are TRBV7-9 and TRBJ2-5; D is perhaps TRBD2 (6 bases). This CDR3 region has 12 residues. Germline loops: CDR1 SEHNR, CDR2 FQNEAQ (reference sequence). Here the CDR3 reads CAGGLLQETQYF. DNA for the CDR3: TGTGCTGGGGGGTTACTCCAAGAGACCCAGTACTTC. Full variable domain (remainder filled in from reference TRBV7-9 and TRBJ2-5): DTGVSQNPRHKITKRGQNVTFRCDPISEHNRLYWYRQTLGQGPEFLTYFQNEAQLEKSRLLSDRFSAERPKGSFSTLEIQRTEQGDSAMYLCAGGLLQETQYFGPGTRLLVL.

V usage is TRBV5-1 and J usage is TRBJ1-1, with 7 bases lining up with TRBD1. J lost 5 bases, V lost 6 bases, and 13 bases had no gene match. The CDR3 is 15 residues long. Germline lookup yields CDR1 SGHRS and CDR2 YFSETQ. The CDR3: CASIGTTGTATEAFF. The CDR3 nucleotides read TGCGCCAGCATTGGTACTACCGGGACAGCGACTGAAGCTTTCTTT.

Only a few counts were recorded for this clone. The chain couples TRBV5-5 to TRBJ2-1; D may be TRBD1 (6 bases). There are 14 residues in the CDR3. Trimming left V 1 base short and J 4 bases short, with 9 bases between. Germline CDR1 is SGHKS and CDR2 is YYEKEE (reference sequence). For the CDR3, the DNA is TGTGCCAGCAGCTTGCAGGGGATTTACAATGAGCAGTTCTTC. This encodes CASSLQGIYNEQFF.

V usage is TRBV6-6 and J usage is TRBJ2-7; 10 positions agree with TRBD2. Germline CDR1 MNHNY, CDR2 SVGAGI (reference sequence). The CDR3 consists of 14 residues. Trimming took 8 bases from V and 0 from J; bases not matched to a gene: 4. This chain's CDR3 is CASRPSGSSYEQYF. CDR3 coding DNA: TGTGCCAGCCGTCCTAGCGGGAGCTCCTACGAGCAGTACTTC.

The chain links TRBV6-5 to TRBJ1-2, with 9 bases matching TRBD1. Germline V gene data show CDR1 as MNHEY and CDR2 as SVGAGI. V was pared by 5 bases and J by 5 bases, with 9 bases of the junction left unmatched. The CDR3 loop spans 15 amino acids. The chain's CDR3 is CASSTRDRAKYGYTF. For the CDR3, the DNA is TGTGCCAGCAGTACTCGGGACAGGGCAAAATATGGCTACACCTTC.

The CDR3 nucleotides are TGTGCCAGCTCCCGGCGGAGCGTGCAAGAGACCCAGTACTTC. Translating gives CASSRRSVQETQYF. The chain recombines TRBV12-1 with TRBJ2-5; the table's TRBD2 call for D was not verified on the DNA. TRBV12-1 has pseudogene status. The CDR3 contains 14 residues.

The chain carries TRBV7-9 and TRBJ2-5; D is possibly TRBD2 (6 bases). Trimming removed 3 bases from V and 4 bases from J, with 9 bases in between. CDR3 length: 13 amino acids. Germline-derived CDR1 and CDR2 are SEHNR and FQNEAQ (reference sequence). The CDR3 nucleotides read TGTGCCAGCAGCTTCGTGGGAGGAGAGACCCAGTACTTC. Translated: CASSFVGGETQYF.

The chain links TRBV5-1 to TRBJ1-4; TRBD1 aligns across 7 bases. Looked up from germline, CDR1 is SGHRS and CDR2 is YFSETQ. The CDR3 has 14 amino acids. Unmatched junction bases numbered 8, after V lost 3 bases and J lost 9 bases. The CDR3 region is CASSSGGPQKKLFF. The DNA for the CDR3 is TGCGCCAGCAGCTCAGGGGGTCCGCAGAAAAAACTGTTTTTT.

The chain recombines TRBV27 with TRBJ1-4, with D perhaps matching TRBD1 (6 bases). Trimming stripped 6 bases from V and 7 bases from J, with 21 bases between. The CDR3 loop spans 16 amino acids. From germline, CDR1 is MNHEY and CDR2 SMNVEV (reference sequence). For the CDR3, the DNA is TGTGCCAGCAGCCCACTTATCTGGGGGGGCGGTGAAAAACTGTTTTTT. It is translated as CASSPLIWGGGEKLFF. Supplemented by reference TRBV27 and TRBJ1-4, the full variable domain reads EAQVTQNPRYLITVTGKKLTVTCSQNMNHEYMSWYRQDPGLGLRQIYYSMNVEVTDKGDVPEGYKVSRKEKRNFPLILESPSPNQTSLYFCASSPLIWGGGEKLFFGSGTQLSVL.

This chain connects TRBV3-1 (or the pseudogene TRBV3-2) to TRBJ2-1, with TRBD2 identical over 8 bases. The germline CDR1 and CDR2 sequences are LGHDT and YNNKEL (reference sequence). The CDR3 length is 13 residues. V lost 6 bases to trimming and J lost 4 bases; unmatched junction nucleotides: 2. The CDR3 coding sequence is TGTGCCAGCAGGAGCGGGGGATACAATGAGCAGTTCTTC. Translation: CASRSGGYNEQFF.

The gene calls are TRBV6-5 and TRBJ1-2; tentatively, D is TRBD1 (6 bases). The CDR3 covers 12 residues. Germline CDR1 and CDR2: MNHEY and SVGAGI. V gave up 6 bases and J gave up 5 bases, with 10 bases separating them. The CDR3: CASRGQWYGYTF. The CDR3 DNA is TGTGCCAGCAGGGGACAATGGTATGGCTACACCTTC.

V usage is TRBV6-2 or TRBV6-3 and J usage is TRBJ2-1; D remains unclear. The CDR3 spans 15 residues. Germline loops: CDR1 MNHEY, CDR2 SVGEGT. Trimming stripped 4 bases from V and 1 base from J, with 11 bases between. The CDR3 protein is CASSSLVPSYNEQFF. CDR3 DNA: TGTGCCAGCAGTTCCCTAGTACCATCCTACAATGAGCAGTTCTTC.

This rearrangement joins TRBV5-1 to TRBJ1-1; TRBD1 might be the D (6 bases). Looked up from germline, CDR1 is SGHRS and CDR2 is YFSETQ. V was cut by 2 bases and J by 4 bases, with 9 bases left in between. The CDR3 is made up of 13 amino acids. CDR3 DNA: TGCGCCAGCAGCTTAACAGGGATCACTGAAGCTTTCTTT. Residues: CASSLTGITEAFF. The complete variable domain, with remaining parts taken from reference TRBV5-1 and TRBJ1-1, reads KAGVTQTPRYLIKTRGQQVTLSCSPISGHRSVSWYQQTPGQGLQFLFEYFSETQRNKGNFPGRFSGRQFSNSRSEMNVSTLELGDSALYLCASSLTGITEAFFGQGTRLTVV.

The chain has TRBV6-4 and TRBJ1-2, with TRBD1 as a possible D gene (5 bases). Trimming stripped 5 bases from V and 3 bases from J, with 13 bases between. The CDR3 has 14 amino acids. Germline CDR1 MRHNA, CDR2 SNTAGT. The CDR3, as DNA: TGTGCCAGCAGTCCGGGGGACGGGTACTATGGCTACACCTTC. This encodes CASSPGDGYYGYTF.

The V and J genes are TRBV5-4 and TRBJ2-1; unclear D gene. The V and J ends lost 2 bases and 6 bases respectively, with 9 bases between them. This CDR3 spans 13 amino acids. Germline lookup yields CDR1 SGHNT and CDR2 YYREEE (reference sequence). In DNA form, the CDR3 reads TGTGCCAGCAGCTTTCTTTTGGGCAATGAGCAGTTCTTC. Translation gives CASSFLLGNEQFF.

The chain combines TRBV5-4 with TRBJ2-5, with 8 bases fitting TRBD2. CDR3 length: 16 amino acids. J gave up 5 bases and V 0 bases, and 9 bases lay outside the gene matches. Looked up from germline, CDR1 is SGHNT and CDR2 is YYREEE (reference sequence). DNA of the CDR3: TGTGCCAGCAGCTTGGGTCGGACTAGCCAGGGCGAGACCCAGTACTTC. It codes for CASSLGRTSQGETQYF.

The V gene is TRBV5-1, the J gene TRBJ2-2; 13 bases match TRBD2. Germline V gene lookup returns CDR1 SGHRS and CDR2 YFSETQ. J lost 8 bases, V lost 4 bases, and 14 bases had no gene match. The CDR3 covers 18 residues. DNA for the CDR3: TGCGCCAGCAGCCTGCCCCGACTAGCGGGAGGATCAACTGGGGAGCTGTTTTTT. Protein sequence: CASSLPRLAGGSTGELFF.

This chain joins TRBV4-2 and TRBJ2-3; D perhaps matches TRBD2 (5 bases). V was cut by 5 bases and J by 4 bases, with 13 bases left in between. Germline V CDR1 and CDR2: LGHNA, YNFKEQ. This CDR3 is built from 14 residues. Here the CDR3 DNA reads TGTGCCAGCAGCGAAGCGATGGAGGCAGATACGCAGTATTTT. Protein sequence: CASSEAMEADTQYF.

A note on this clone: Other DNA variants within this sample encode the same CDR3. This chain links TRBV5-1 with TRBJ1-2, with D maybe TRBD1 (6 bases). Trimming cost V 2 bases and J 5 bases, with 10 bases left between them. CDR3 length: 13 residues. Germline V gene data show CDR1 as SGHRS and CDR2 as YFSETQ. CDR3 region: CASSLGGRYGYTF. In nucleotides, the CDR3 is TGCGCCAGCAGCTTAGGGGGACGATATGGCTACACCTTC.

The chain combines TRBV5-1 with TRBJ1-2; 9 bases are shared with TRBD1. Germline values: CDR1 SGHRS, CDR2 YFSETQ. V shed 4 bases, J shed 8 bases, and the junction held 15 bases outside the gene matches. The CDR3 totals 16 residues. This chain's CDR3 is CASSPAPNTGGFGYTF. The CDR3 nucleotides read TGCGCCAGCAGCCCGGCGCCCAACACAGGGGGCTTCGGCTACACCTTC.